Shown below are 12 T cell receptor beta chains from a single sample sequenced in a study of control samples from healthy donors and cancer patients. Libraries were prepared by immunoSEQ multiplex PCR; TCRdb keeps only in-frame clonotypes and omits some of them. The table has roughly 88,000 clones, approximately 95% seen once. Sequencing input: blood. The receptors originated from a man aged 18 to 35 in good health.

This chain joins TRBV5-4 and TRBJ2-3, with D possibly TRBD1 on 6 matching bases. Trimming cost V 3 bases and J 1 base, with 15 bases left between them. Per the germline V gene, CDR1 is SGHNT and CDR2 is YYREEE (reference sequence). There are 16 residues in the CDR3. The CDR3 spells CASSSARYRGTDTQYF. The CDR3 nucleotides are TGTGCCAGCAGCTCAGCACGCTACAGGGGCACAGATACGCAGTATTTT.

This clone was found once. V and J are TRBV5-4 and TRBJ1-2, with D possibly being TRBD1 (5 bases). CDR1 and CDR2 from the germline V gene are SGHNT and YYREEE (reference sequence). CDR3 length: 15 residues. The ends were cut back, 0 bases at V and 1 base at J, with 10 bases in the middle. CDR3 nucleotides: TGTGCCAGCAGCTTGGACAGGCAAATTAACTATGGCTACACCTTC. Its protein product is CASSLDRQINYGYTF.

The genes are TRBV30 and TRBJ1-1, with D possibly matching TRBD1 (5 bases). The CDR3 runs 15 residues. V lost 7 bases and J lost 6, with 24 bases in between. Looked up from germline, CDR1 is GTSNPN and CDR2 is SVGIG (reference sequence). The CDR3 coding sequence is TGTGCCTCCCGACACCTACTAGCAGGGAGGGCTGAAGCTTTCTTT. Its translation is CASRHLLAGRAEAFF.

J is TRBJ2-1 and V is TRBV5-4, with TRBD2 matching over 10 bases. Trimming cost V 0 bases and J 0 bases; bases outside gene matches: 6. CDR3 length equals 18 residues. CDR1 SGHNT and CDR2 YYREEE come from the germline V gene (reference sequence). The CDR3 protein is CASSLALAGLSSYNEQFF. CDR3 nucleotides: TGTGCCAGCAGCTTGGCACTAGCGGGGTTAAGCTCCTACAATGAGCAGTTCTTC.

This rearrangement joins TRBV6-5 to TRBJ2-5; possibly TRBD1 for D (5 bases). The CDR3 is 13 amino acids. V lost 4 bases and J lost 5, with 11 bases in between. In germline, CDR1 is MNHEY, CDR2 SVGAGI. Written as DNA, the CDR3 is TGTGCCAGCAGTTCTAGGGGTTATGAGACCCAGTACTTC. This sequence encodes CASSSRGYETQYF.

The rearrangement uses TRBV27 and TRBJ1-1; D not resolved. This CDR3 region has 14 residues. With 6 bases removed from V and 0 bases from J, the gap between germline ends came to 11 bases. The germline V gene encodes CDR1 MNHEY and CDR2 SMNVEV (reference sequence). The CDR3 reads CASRVAYMNTEAFF. In DNA form, the CDR3 reads TGTGCCAGCAGAGTAGCCTACATGAACACTGAAGCTTTCTTT.

CDR3 in DNA: TGTGCCAGCAGTTTATCTCCAGGGTACAATCAGCCCCAGCATTTT. This encodes CASSLSPGYNQPQHF. The chain is built from TRBV27 and TRBJ1-5, with D possibly TRBD1 on 5 matching bases. The germline V gene has CDR1 MNHEY and CDR2 SMNVEV (reference sequence). Deletions cut 0 bases from V and 3 bases from J, with 9 bases between. The CDR3 covers 15 residues.

This clone was picked up one time. This chain links TRBV6-6 with TRBJ1-2, with 7 bases aligning to TRBD1. The J segment lost 3 bases and the V segment lost 7 bases, leaving 5 bases of the junction unmatched. This CDR3 contains 13 residues. The germline CDR1 and CDR2 sequences are MNHNY and SVGAGI (reference sequence). Here the CDR3 reads CASTTGDYYGYTF. Here the CDR3 DNA reads TGTGCCAGCACAACAGGGGACTACTATGGCTACACCTTC.

The genes are TRBV4-3 and TRBJ2-3; either TRBD1 or TRBD2 may supply D (6 bases each). The CDR3 is 16 amino acids. V was pared by 0 bases and J by 4 bases, with 14 bases between. In germline, CDR1 is LGHNA, CDR2 YSLEER. CDR3 coding DNA: TGCGCCAGCAGCCAAGATAGGGGGGAGTGGGCAGATACGCAGTATTTT. This encodes CASSQDRGEWADTQYF.

V usage is TRBV11-2 and J usage is TRBJ2-1; 10 bases align to TRBD2. This CDR3 has 18 residues. Germline-derived CDR1 and CDR2 are SGHAT and FQNNGV. Trimming at V came to 2 bases and at J to 8 bases, leaving 15 bases not matched to a gene. CDR3 sequence reads: CASSLSPVVQREGHEQFF. Written as DNA, the CDR3 is TGTGCCAGCAGCTTAAGTCCGGTGGTACAGCGGGAGGGGCATGAGCAGTTCTTC.

The chain links TRBV7-2 to TRBJ2-7; 11 nucleotides agree with TRBD2. V was clipped by 5 bases and J by 2 bases; unmatched bases: 11. The CDR3 totals 17 residues. From germline, CDR1 is SGHTA and CDR2 FQGNSA. Written as DNA, the CDR3 is TGTGCCAGCAGCCGCAAAGGGGGGACTAGCGGCCCCTACGAGCAGTACTTC. This encodes CASSRKGGTSGPYEQYF.

This chain uses TRBV30 with TRBJ2-7, with 8 bases matching TRBD1. J gave up 3 bases and V 1 base, and 11 bases lay outside the gene matches. Germline V gives CDR1 GTSNPN, CDR2 SVGIG (reference sequence). The CDR3 consists of 16 residues. CDR3 protein: CAWSDPGGGIGYEQYF. In DNA, the CDR3 is TGTGCCTGGAGTGACCCAGGGGGCGGAATCGGCTACGAGCAGTACTTC.